This T cell receptor (beta chain) derives from a study of cytomegalovirus exposure and HLA in healthy donors. Libraries were prepared by immunoSEQ multiplex PCR; TCRdb keeps only in-frame clonotypes and omits some of them. The data contain a few hundred thousand clones, over 80% of them singletons. This CDR3 region has 16 residues. Looked up from germline, CDR1 is SGHRS and CDR2 is YFSETQ. The trim removed 0 bases at V and 4 bases at J, leaving 5 bases unmatched. The sequenced sample was PBMCs. The TCR originated in a woman in her twenties or thirties in good health and CMV-seropositive. The chain is built from TRBV5-1 and TRBJ2-1; 9 positions agree with TRBD1. For the CDR3, the DNA is TGCGCCAGCAGCTTGGAAGGGACAGGGATATACAATGAGCAGTTCTTC. As protein: CASSLEGTGIYNEQFF.